Listed below are T cell receptor beta chains from one sample, sequenced in a study of regulatory T cells in long-lasting Graves disease. One entry per CDR3 protein, called by TCRdb with MiXCR from the multiplex PCR reads. The sample carries roughly 500,000 distinct CDR3 sequences, approximately 23% recorded once. Sequences were derived from peripheral blood mononuclear cells (PBMCs), sampled when the disease was refractory, from a patient treated with antithyroid drugs. Source of these receptors: a female donor with Graves disease. Both conserved end residues are part of each CDR3. The order of the fields is clone size, D gene, V gene, J gene, CDR3 protein, CDR3 DNA. The D gene is left open where the match is weak. Clone sizes are given selectively: once, few, many, or a class where the clone is expanded.

size: many; D: TRBD1; V: TRBV7-2; J: TRBJ2-3; CDR3: CASSLAPGTGDADTQYF; DNA: TGTGCCAGCAGCTTAGCACCCGGGACAGGGGACGCAGATACGCAGTATTTT
size: many; D: -; V: TRBV28; J: TRBJ2-7; CDR3: CASSPGFGGNYEQYF; DNA: TGTGCCAGCAGTCCGGGGTTTGGGGGGAACTACGAGCAGTACTTC
size: many; D: -; V: TRBV7-2; J: TRBJ2-2; CDR3: CASSLGVNTGELFF; DNA: TGTGCCAGCAGCTTAGGAGTTAACACCGGGGAGCTGTTTTTT
size: few; D: -; V: TRBV6-1; J: TRBJ2-2; CDR3: CASNGVAPNTGELFF; DNA: TGTGCCAGCAACGGGGTTGCCCCGAACACCGGGGAGCTGTTTTTT
size: few; D: -; V: TRBV3-1; J: TRBJ2-7; CDR3: CASSQGTGGTYEQYF; DNA: TGTGCCAGCAGCCAGGGGACGGGGGGCACGTACGAGCAGTACTTC
size: few; D: TRBD1; V: TRBV4-1; J: TRBJ2-7; CDR3: CASSQGDSHRYEQYF; DNA: TGCGCCAGCAGCCAAGGGGACAGCCATCGCTACGAGCAGTACTTC
size: -; D: TRBD1; V: TRBV7-9; J: TRBJ2-7; CDR3: CASSPEDRGRYEQYF; DNA: TGTGCCAGCAGCCCCGAGGACAGGGGCCGCTACGAGCAGTACTTC
size: many; D: -; V: TRBV7-9; J: TRBJ1-2; CDR3: CASSLGSQGYTF; DNA: TGCGCCAGCAGCTTGGGGTCACAGGGCTACACCTTC
size: -; D: -; V: TRBV20-1; J: TRBJ2-4; CDR3: CSVPRVDKNIQYF; DNA: TGCAGTGTACCCAGGGTCGACAAAAACATTCAGTACTTC
size: -; D: TRBD2; V: TRBV27; J: TRBJ2-3; CDR3: CASSSRLAGGSDTQYF; DNA: TGTGCCAGCAGTTCTCGACTAGCGGGGGGTTCAGATACGCAGTATTTT
size: few; D: -; V: TRBV5-1; J: TRBJ2-2; CDR3: CASSGGPYTGELFF; DNA: TGCGCCAGCAGCGGGGGACCGTACACCGGGGAGCTGTTTTTT
size: -; D: -; V: TRBV7-2; J: TRBJ1-2; CDR3: CASSGRGGYGYTF; DNA: TGTGCCAGCAGCGGCCGAGGGGGATATGGCTACACCTTC
size: few; D: -; V: TRBV28; J: TRBJ2-2; CDR3: CASSPGLQTGELFF; DNA: TGTGCCAGCAGTCCGGGACTTCAAACCGGGGAGCTGTTTTTT
size: many; D: -; V: TRBV28; J: TRBJ1-4; CDR3: CASTNLNEKLFF; DNA: TGTGCCAGCACCAACCTTAATGAAAAACTGTTTTTT
size: -; D: -; V: TRBV18; J: TRBJ1-2; CDR3: CASTQDRLSYGYTF; DNA: TGTGCCAGCACTCAGGACAGACTTTCTTATGGCTACACCTTC
size: many; D: -; V: TRBV12-3/TRBV12-4; J: TRBJ1-1; CDR3: CASTPQGINTEAFF; DNA: TGTGCCAGCACACCCCAGGGGATTAACACTGAAGCTTTCTTT
size: few; D: -; V: TRBV7-2; J: TRBJ1-4; CDR3: CASSQGIGTNEKLFF; DNA: TGTGCCAGCAGCCAGGGGATCGGGACTAATGAAAAACTGTTTTTT
size: many; D: -; V: TRBV20-1; J: TRBJ1-1; CDR3: CSAKNWSEAFF; DNA: TGCAGTGCTAAGAACTGGAGTGAAGCTTTCTTT
size: -; D: -; V: TRBV7-2; J: TRBJ2-2; CDR3: CASSLDLGTGELFF; DNA: TGTGCCAGCAGCTTAGATTTGGGCACCGGGGAGCTGTTTTTT
size: -; D: -; V: TRBV9; J: TRBJ1-6; CDR3: CASSVLQNSPLHF; DNA: TGTGCCAGCAGCGTATTACAGAATTCACCCCTCCACTTT
size: -; D: -; V: TRBV18; J: TRBJ1-1; CDR3: CASSPPGKNTEAFF; DNA: TGTGCCAGCTCACCACCAGGAAAGAACACTGAAGCTTTCTTT
size: many; D: -; V: TRBV6-2/TRBV6-3; J: TRBJ1-1; CDR3: CASRVQGDTEAFF; DNA: TGTGCCAGCAGAGTACAGGGAGACACTGAAGCTTTCTTT
size: -; D: TRBD2; V: TRBV7-9; J: TRBJ2-7; CDR3: CASIASGVGVYEQYF; DNA: TGTGCCAGCATAGCTAGCGGGGTAGGGGTCTACGAGCAGTACTTC
size: many; D: -; V: TRBV5-1; J: TRBJ1-5; CDR3: CASSYNQGQPQHF; DNA: TGCGCCAGCAGCTACAATCAGGGGCAGCCCCAGCATTTT
size: many; D: -; V: TRBV28; J: TRBJ1-2; CDR3: CASSVRQAGGYTF; DNA: TGTGCCAGCAGTGTGAGACAGGCCGGGGGCTACACCTTC
size: -; D: -; V: TRBV19; J: TRBJ1-1; CDR3: CASSEPTLFNTEAFF; DNA: TGTGCCAGTAGTGAACCGACACTTTTCAACACTGAAGCTTTCTTT
size: -; D: -; V: TRBV20-1; J: TRBJ1-5; CDR3: CSAAVGDKQPQHF; DNA: TGCAGTGCTGCGGTGGGGGATAAACAGCCCCAGCATTTT
size: few; D: TRBD2; V: TRBV4-1; J: TRBJ2-2; CDR3: CASSPYLAGGAGELFF; DNA: TGCGCCAGCAGCCCCTATCTAGCGGGAGGGGCCGGGGAGCTGTTTTTT
size: -; D: -; V: TRBV7-9; J: TRBJ1-4; CDR3: CASSGPRTGIGKLFF; DNA: TGTGCCAGCAGCGGCCCAAGGACGGGCATCGGAAAACTGTTTTTT
size: -; D: -; V: TRBV7-6; J: TRBJ2-5; CDR3: CASSSYRPGLLQETQYF; DNA: TGTGCCAGCAGCTCATATCGCCCGGGACTTTTGCAAGAGACCCAGTACTTC
size: many; D: -; V: TRBV6-5; J: TRBJ2-7; CDR3: CASSYPGSEQYF; DNA: TGTGCCAGCAGTTACCCCGGGAGCGAGCAGTACTTC
size: -; D: -; V: TRBV9; J: TRBJ2-7; CDR3: CASSALQGYVGEQYF; DNA: TGTGCCAGCAGCGCTCTCCAGGGATACGTTGGCGAGCAGTACTTC
size: many; D: TRBD2; V: TRBV5-1; J: TRBJ2-2; CDR3: CASSLTSGGPNTGELFF; DNA: TGCGCCAGCAGCTTGACTAGCGGGGGGCCGAACACCGGGGAGCTGTTTTTT
size: many; D: -; V: TRBV6-2/TRBV6-3; J: TRBJ1-5; CDR3: CASSLPHRDGQPQHF; DNA: TGTGCCAGCAGTTTACCTCACAGGGATGGCCAGCCCCAGCATTTT
size: many; D: -; V: TRBV29-1; J: TRBJ1-6; CDR3: CSVGGDNSPLHF; DNA: TGCAGCGTTGGGGGGGATAATTCACCCCTCCACTTT
size: many; D: -; V: TRBV28; J: TRBJ1-1; CDR3: CASSPPGRGGGNTEAFF; DNA: TGTGCCAGCAGTCCCCCGGGCCGCGGAGGCGGGAACACTGAAGCTTTCTTT
size: few; D: TRBD2; V: TRBV13; J: TRBJ2-7; CDR3: CASSFLAGGSYEQYF; DNA: TGTGCCAGCAGTTTCCTAGCGGGAGGTTCCTACGAGCAGTACTTC
size: -; D: TRBD2; V: TRBV10-3; J: TRBJ2-7; CDR3: CAISDSVLAGEVEQYF; DNA: TGTGCCATCAGCGACTCAGTACTAGCGGGAGAGGTCGAGCAGTACTTC
size: -; D: TRBD1; V: TRBV7-2; J: TRBJ1-1; CDR3: CASRPRQGRNTEAFF; DNA: TGTGCCAGCAGACCTCGACAGGGGAGGAACACTGAAGCTTTCTTT
size: -; D: -; V: TRBV6-1; J: TRBJ1-1; CDR3: CASNTNSQGPPEAFF; DNA: TGTGCCAGCAACACCAACAGTCAGGGCCCACCTGAAGCTTTCTTT
size: -; D: -; V: TRBV7-3; J: TRBJ2-2; CDR3: CASSAQMWDTGELFF; DNA: TGTGCCAGCAGCGCGCAAATGTGGGACACCGGGGAGCTGTTTTTT
size: many; D: -; V: TRBV12-3/TRBV12-4; J: TRBJ1-1; CDR3: CASSRRTIGVGYTEAFF; DNA: TGTGCCAGCAGTCGTAGGACAATTGGGGTTGGGTACACTGAAGCTTTCTTT
size: many; D: -; V: TRBV12-3/TRBV12-4; J: TRBJ1-2; CDR3: CASSTFSGNGYTF; DNA: TGTGCCAGCTCGACTTTCTCGGGTAATGGCTACACCTTC
size: -; D: -; V: TRBV2; J: TRBJ1-1; CDR3: CASSEGLATENTEAFF; DNA: TGTGCCAGCAGTGAAGGCCTAGCCACAGAGAACACTGAAGCTTTCTTT